This TCR beta chain emerged from a study of PD-1 blockade in classical Hodgkin lymphoma. Study-wide results and caveats: CD4+ TCR diversity rose significantly by C4D1, and CD8+ TCR diversity did not. Similar baseline diversity was found in complete responders and newly diagnosed patients.

As for this clone: No antigen is known for it.

Each and every patient relapsed after autologous stem cell transplantation, and patients got differing brentuximab vedotin exposure. Thawed PBMCs supplied CD8+ T cells via magnetic negative selection. Patients had relapsed/refractory classical Hodgkin lymphoma with complete response, partial response or progressive disease as best response. Here immunoSEQ multiplex PCR was the method, and the copy in TCRdb shows in-frame clones only, minus some. This table holds about 27,000 clones, around 88% found once. Specimen: CD8+ T cells from blood, collected at baseline. The receptor was derived from a human donor with classical Hodgkin lymphoma.

The DNA of the CDR3 is TGTGCCAGCAGTGAGAGGGTTTTCAATGAGCAGTTCTTC. As protein: CASSERVFNEQFF. The V call is TRBV2, the J call TRBJ2-1; TRBD2 is a possible D gene (5 bases). Germline V gene sequence: CDR1 SNHLY, CDR2 FYNNEI. V lost 3 bases and J 6 bases, leaving 9 bases between the germline ends. The length of the CDR3 is 13 residues.